This passage covers 22 T cell receptor beta chains from one sample sequenced in a study of T cells in Graves' hyperthyroidism and ophthalmopathy. Using RNA transcripts as the source, TCR beta CDR3 regions were amplified. First-round RT-PCR targeting the TCR CDR3 was performed with the HTBI primer set. From the multiplex PCR reads, TCRdb called clonotypes with MiXCR, one entry per CDR3 protein. The top ten hold 3.5% to 4.5% of the sample, which has 600,000 to 700,000 distinct CDR3 sequences, roughly 14% seen once. Sequenced material: blood. All receptors derive from a woman in her 40s with Graves' ophthalmopathy.

A remark on this clonotype: Given a much more abundant clone one base away, this may be a read error. The chain couples TRBV10-2 to TRBJ2-7, with 9 bases fitting TRBD1. Trimming cost V 5 bases and J 7 bases; bases outside gene matches: 9. In germline, CDR1 is WSHSY, CDR2 SAAADI. There are 14 residues in the CDR3. The CDR3 protein is CASSRQGEQGEQYF. Written as DNA, the CDR3 is TGCGCCAGCAGTCGACAGGGGGAACAGGGAGAGCAGTACTTC.

The sample holds many counts of this clonotype. At one end the junction does not follow the germline gene, possibly because of a read error. The J gene is TRBJ2-7, the V gene TRBV30, with 12 bases matching TRBD2. This CDR3 is built from 13 residues. Germline V gene lookup returns CDR1 GTSNPN and CDR2 SVGIG (reference sequence). The CDR3 nucleotides read TGTGCCTGGAGTGTACTAGCGGGAGGAAGGAAGAACTTC. As protein: CAWSVLAGGRKNF. The full variable domain, with the rest looked up from reference TRBV30 and TRBJ2-7, is SQTIHQWPATLVQPVGSPLSLECTVEGTSNPNLYWYRQAAGRGLQLLFYSVGIGQISSEVPQNLSASRPQDRQFILSSKKLLLSDSGFYLCAWSVLAGGRKNFGPGTRLTVT.

Ten or more counts support this clonotype. The J gene is TRBJ2-5, the V gene TRBV3-1, with a weak D call TRBD1 (6 bases). The CDR3 covers 16 residues. Deletions cut 0 bases from V and 0 bases from J, with 11 bases between. Germline values: CDR1 LGHDT, CDR2 YNNKEL (reference sequence). CDR3 DNA: TGTGCCAGCAGCCAAGAGGGACACATGTACCAAGAGACCCAGTACTTC. Translated, it gives CASSQEGHMYQETQYF.

Ten or more counts support this clonotype. The rearrangement links TRBV10-3 to TRBJ2-5; D is perhaps TRBD1 or TRBD2 (5 bases each). CDR3 length: 13 amino acids. Germline loops: CDR1 ENHRY, CDR2 SYGVKD. V dropped 4 bases and J dropped 5 bases, with 11 bases sitting between them. In DNA form, the CDR3 reads TGTGCCATCAGTGGAGGGGCACGGGAGACCCAGTACTTC. It is translated as CAISGGARETQYF.

This clonotype was picked up many times. V and J are TRBV28 and TRBJ2-6; tentatively, D is TRBD2 (7 bases). The V end was cut by 6 bases, the J end by 0 bases, with 15 bases between. This CDR3 region has 17 residues. The germline gives CDR1 MDHEN, CDR2 SYDVKM. CDR3 nucleotides: TGTGCCAGCAGCCTAGGGGGGGGGCGCTCTGGGGCCAACGTCCTGACTTTC. Residues: CASSLGGGRSGANVLTF. The whole variable domain, remainder taken from reference TRBV28 and TRBJ2-6, is DVKVTQSSRYLVKRTGEKVFLECVQDMDHENMFWYRQDPGLGLRLIYFSYDVKMKEKGDIPEGYSVSREKKERFSLILESASTNQTSMYLCASSLGGGRSGANVLTFGAGSRLTVL.

This clonotype was recorded at least ten times. The V and J genes are TRBV30 and TRBJ2-7, with no clear D. Per germline, CDR1 GTSNPN and CDR2 SVGIG (reference sequence). Trimming pared 2 bases from V and 2 bases from J, leaving 10 bases between. The CDR3 covers 13 residues. This CDR3 is CAWSFAQTYEQYF. The CDR3 DNA follows: TGTGCCTGGAGTTTTGCCCAGACCTACGAGCAGTACTTC.

This clonotype was seen ten or more times. V gene TRBV11-2 combines with J gene TRBJ2-7; D is uncertain. The length of the CDR3 is 15 residues. Germline-derived CDR1 and CDR2 are SGHAT and FQNNGV. V dropped 5 bases and J dropped 2 bases, with 16 bases sitting between them. The CDR3 sequence is CASSLTQTGTYEQYF. The CDR3 DNA is TGTGCCAGCAGCCTCACCCAGACCGGAACCTACGAGCAGTACTTC. Full variable domain (remainder filled in from reference TRBV11-2 and TRBJ2-7): EAGVAQSPRYKIIEKRQSVAFWCNPISGHATLYWYQQILGQGPKLLIQFQNNGVVDDSQLPKDRFSAERLKGVDSTLKIQPAKLEDSAVYLCASSLTQTGTYEQYFGPGTRLTVT.

This clonotype has more than one count but fewer than ten. The rearrangement uses TRBV6-1 and TRBJ2-7; no reliable D call. Trimming stripped 1 base from V and 4 bases from J, with 14 bases between. The CDR3 has 15 amino acids. Germline CDR1 MNHNS, CDR2 SASEGT. The CDR3 region is CASSEGRGLGYEQYF. The CDR3 nucleotides read TGTGCCAGCAGTGAAGGAAGAGGTCTGGGGTACGAGCAGTACTTC.

This clonotype was recorded at least ten times. This chain connects TRBV11-2 to TRBJ2-7; D is unresolved. This CDR3 has 15 residues. V was trimmed by 1 base and J by 5 bases, leaving 15 bases between them. Germline loops: CDR1 SGHAT, CDR2 FQNNGV. The DNA for the CDR3 is TGTGCCAGCAGCTTAGTCGGTAGGTTTAGAGACGAGCAGTACTTC. It specifies CASSLVGRFRDEQYF.

Here the CDR3 reads CSVEDHGGYEQYF. Written as DNA, the CDR3 is TGCAGCGTTGAAGATCACGGGGGCTACGAGCAGTACTTC. This chain connects TRBV29-1 to TRBJ2-7, with D tentatively TRBD2 (6 bases). V dropped 0 bases and J dropped 3 bases, with 9 bases sitting between them. Per the germline V gene, CDR1 is SQVTM and CDR2 is ANQGSEA. The CDR3 is 13 amino acids.

This clonotype was found many times. The V and J genes are TRBV19 and TRBJ1-2; D is ambiguous. Germline V lookup: CDR1 LNHDA, CDR2 SQIVND (reference sequence). V was cut by 3 bases and J by 4 bases, with 9 bases left in between. The CDR3 is made up of 13 amino acids. CDR3 sequence: CASSIRGGYGYTF. The CDR3 DNA reads as TGTGCCAGTAGTATTCGGGGAGGCTATGGCTACACCTTC.

This clonotype came up many times. V usage is TRBV12-3 or TRBV12-4 and J usage is TRBJ2-7; D is perhaps TRBD2 (6 bases). The V end was cut by 7 bases, the J end by 7 bases, with 14 bases between. The CDR3 contains 12 residues. This CDR3 is CASTYGGGEQYF. CDR3 nucleotide sequence: TGTGCCAGCACCTACGGGGGTGGGGAGCAGTACTTC.

At least ten counts were recorded for this clonotype. This rearrangement joins TRBV12-3 or TRBV12-4 to TRBJ2-3; D is perhaps TRBD2 (6 bases). Between the trimmed V and J ends, which lost 2 bases and 3 bases, there was a span of 15 bases. The length of the CDR3 is 16 residues. The DNA of the CDR3 is TGTGCCAGCAGTTTATTAGAGAGCGGGTGGACAGATACGCAGTATTTT. Translating it yields CASSLLESGWTDTQYF.

In this sample, this clonotype turned up many times. The chain links TRBV28 to TRBJ1-2, with 7 bases that match TRBD1. Germline assignment: CDR1 MDHEN and CDR2 SYDVKM. CDR3 size: 15 residues. Trimming took 5 bases from V and 0 from J; bases not matched to a gene: 6. In nucleotides, the CDR3 is TGTGCCAGCAGTACCCGCAGGGGGTCTAACTATGGCTACACCTTC. Translated: CASSTRRGSNYGYTF.

This clonotype has at least ten counts. This chain connects TRBV28 to TRBJ1-2; no definite D call. Trimming removed 2 bases at V and 8 bases at J, with 9 bases between. The CDR3 sequence is 12 residues long. In germline, CDR1 is MDHEN, CDR2 SYDVKM. The CDR3 DNA sequence: TGTGCCAGCAGTTTAGTACAGCCAGGCTACACCTTC. Translating it yields CASSLVQPGYTF.

This clonotype has ten or more counts. The chain combines TRBV15 with TRBJ1-2; unclear D gene. The germline gives CDR1 LNHNV, CDR2 YYDKDF (reference sequence). The V and J ends lost 1 base and 2 bases respectively, with 8 bases between them. The CDR3 length is 14 residues. DNA of the CDR3: TGTGCCACCAGCAGAGGTGCAGCCAACTATGGCTACACCTTC. This gives the protein CATSRGAANYGYTF.

This sequence joins TRBV4-3 and TRBJ1-2, with TRBD1 identical over 8 bases. Trimming removed 1 base from V and 4 bases from J; junction bases left unmatched: 11. Germline loops: CDR1 LGHNA, CDR2 YSLEER. This CDR3 has 17 residues. CDR3 sequence reads: CASSQVTGQDPIYGYTF. The CDR3 bases are TGCGCCAGCAGCCAAGTAACGGGACAGGACCCTATCTATGGCTACACCTTC.

This clonotype was seen at least ten times. The rearrangement joins TRBV6-5 to TRBJ1-1; no reliable D call. Germline loops: CDR1 MNHEY, CDR2 SVGAGI. The CDR3 is made up of 14 amino acids. V was cut by 7 bases and J by 0 bases, with 12 bases left in between. The chain's CDR3 is CASTNGHMNTEAFF. CDR3 nucleotides: TGTGCCAGCACCAACGGGCACATGAACACTGAAGCTTTCTTT.

This clonotype occurred many times. The V and J genes are TRBV20-1 and TRBJ1-1; 9 bases are shared with TRBD1. This CDR3 region has 16 residues. Germline assignment: CDR1 DFQATT and CDR2 SNEGSKA (reference sequence). With 5 bases clipped from V and 5 bases from J, the junction kept 15 bases outside the gene matches. The CDR3 reads CSAGPGTGIVRTEAFF. In DNA form, the CDR3 reads TGCAGTGCTGGTCCCGGGACAGGGATAGTACGGACTGAAGCTTTCTTT.

This clonotype was seen repeatedly, ten times or more. The chain employs TRBV6-1 and TRBJ2-5; TRBD1 agrees at 8 bases. CDR1 is MNHNS, CDR2 SASEGT, per germline. CDR3 length: 15 residues. V gave up 4 bases and J gave up 0 bases; unmatched junction bases: 4. CDR3 amino acids: CASSGHRGYQETQYF. Written as DNA, the CDR3 is TGTGCCAGCAGTGGTCACAGGGGGTACCAAGAGACCCAGTACTTC.

There are many counts of this clonotype. This chain uses TRBV29-1 with TRBJ1-2; D possibly corresponds to TRBD1 (6 bases). V shed 5 bases and J shed 4 bases, with 14 bases lying between them. Germline V gene lookup returns CDR1 SQVTM and CDR2 ANQGSEA. This CDR3 region has 13 residues. The CDR3 DNA follows: TGCAGCGTTTTGTGGACAGACCGCTATGGCTACACCTTC. It is translated as CSVLWTDRYGYTF.

This clonotype has at least ten counts. The V and J genes are TRBV4-3 and TRBJ1-2; 8 bases align to TRBD1. The CDR3 is made up of 16 amino acids. Germline loops: CDR1 LGHNA, CDR2 YSLEER. V trimming: 0 bases; J trimming: 5 bases; junction bases outside the gene matches: 8. As DNA, the CDR3 is TGCGCCAGCAGCCAAGAATCGGCCCGGACAGGGTATGGCTACACCTTC. Residues: CASSQESARTGYGYTF.